This T cell receptor beta chain is drawn from a study of identical twins. The CDR3 spans 14 residues. Germline values: CDR1 LGHDT, CDR2 YNNKEL (reference sequence). V was clipped by 2 bases and J by 4 bases; unmatched bases: 3. TCRdb re-analysed the 5' RACE reads in MiXCR, keeping a single row per CDR3 protein. The sample includes 450,000 to 600,000 distinct CDR3 sequences, 20% to 25% of them seen just once. These data also featured in a second study, about yellow fever vaccine responses in identical twins.

The sequence derives from a woman between 18 and 30 years old in good health. The sample taken for sequencing was CD4+ T cells sorted from blood. The chain carries TRBV3-1 and TRBJ2-3; 7 positions match TRBD1. The CDR3 loop is CASSQRQGPDTQYF. Here the CDR3 DNA reads TGTGCCAGCAGCCAAAGACAGGGTCCAGATACGCAGTATTTT.